This entry features one TCR beta chain sequence. Enrollees, about 18 to 90 years old, lived in about two dozen US areas. The recovered donors of Cohort 3 showed two negative PCRs, clearance, or symptom resolution. This CDR3 comprises 15 residues. Germline CDR1 is LNHDA and CDR2 is SQIVND (reference sequence). V was pared by 2 bases and J by 7 bases, with 15 bases between. Libraries were prepared by immunoSEQ multiplex PCR; TCRdb keeps only in-frame clonotypes and omits some of them. The sample consists of almost 250,000 clones, around nine tenths of them appearing once. This entry is derived from a study of blood T cell repertoires in COVID-19. Study overall: Donors in the United States, Italy and Spain gave samples during acute or convalescent COVID-19.

The chain has TRBV19 and TRBJ2-4; possibly TRBD1 for D (6 bases). The source is a young woman who had recovered from COVID-19. Source material: PBMCs or T cells enriched from blood (not recorded which). For the CDR3, the DNA is TGTGCCAGTAGTATAACGACAGGCCTGTCGAACATTCAGTACTTC. It codes for CASSITTGLSNIQYF.